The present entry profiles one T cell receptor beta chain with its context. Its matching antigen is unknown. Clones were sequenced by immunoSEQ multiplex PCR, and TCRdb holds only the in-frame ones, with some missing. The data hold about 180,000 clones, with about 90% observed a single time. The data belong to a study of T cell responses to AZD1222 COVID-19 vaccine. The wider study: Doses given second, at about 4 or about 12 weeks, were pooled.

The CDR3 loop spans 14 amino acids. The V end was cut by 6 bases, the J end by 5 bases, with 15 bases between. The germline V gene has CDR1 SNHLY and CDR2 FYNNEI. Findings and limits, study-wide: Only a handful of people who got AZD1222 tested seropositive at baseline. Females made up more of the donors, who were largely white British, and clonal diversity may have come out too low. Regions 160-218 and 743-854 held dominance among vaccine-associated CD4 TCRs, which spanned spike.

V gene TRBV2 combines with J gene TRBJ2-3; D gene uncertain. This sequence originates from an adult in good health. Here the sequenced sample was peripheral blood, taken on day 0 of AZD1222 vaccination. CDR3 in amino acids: CASRLAGGIDTQYF. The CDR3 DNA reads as TGTGCCAGCAGATTGGCAGGTGGGATAGATACGCAGTATTTT.